Sequencing of this T cell receptor (beta chain) was carried out in a study of regulatory T cells in long-lasting Graves disease. As for time point: persistent/refractory GD, antithyroid drugs over 5 years with positive TRAb. PBMC-derived RNA was used for the TCR library. Staff took roughly 8.1 milliliters of peripheral blood and put it into EDTA tubes. V shed 7 bases and J shed 7 bases, with 19 bases lying between them. The CDR3 spans 14 residues. Through Arm-PCR of CDR3 regions and iRepertoire HTBI primers, TCR beta libraries were built. Each CDR3 protein is one row after TCRdb ran MiXCR on the multiplex PCR reads. The profile shows 650,000 to 700,000 distinct CDR3 sequences, 25% to 35% of them singletons. Study-wide points: TRBV28, TRBJ1-2 and TRBJ2-5 were favored in persistent disease.

Concerning this clonotype itself: Its antigen is unknown.

V usage is TRBV12-3 or TRBV12-4 and J usage is TRBJ1-1; D might be TRBD1 (5 bases). The TCR was taken from a female donor with Graves disease. The sample in question was peripheral blood mononuclear cells (PBMCs), obtained when the disease was refractory, from a patient treated with antithyroid drugs. CDR3 sequence (DNA): TGTGCCAGCACCAATGGGGGGGGTGATAATGAAGCTTTCTTT. Translating it yields CASTNGGGDNEAFF.